These T cell receptor beta chains were read from a single sample in a study of cytomegalovirus exposure and HLA in healthy donors. Data came from immunoSEQ multiplex PCR; TCRdb stores just in-frame clones and leaves some out. The profile shows fewer than 200,000 clones, approximately 76% of them singletons. Sequencing was done on a sample of PBMCs. These receptors came from a man aged 55 to 70 in good health and CMV-seronegative. Both conserved end residues are part of each CDR3. A D gene is named only where the DNA matches it firmly. Expanded clones are given a class, and other clones once, few, many or no size at all.

J gene: TRBJ2-5
V gene: TRBV9
D gene: NA
clone size: NA
CDR3 protein: CASSGTARGETQYF
CDR3 DNA: TGTGCCAGCAGCGGAACGGCCCGGGGGGAGACCCAGTACTTC

J gene: TRBJ2-1
V gene: TRBV4-3
D gene: NA
clone size: NA
CDR3 protein: CASSLEASYNEQFF
CDR3 DNA: TGCGCCAGCAGCCTCGAGGCCTCCTACAATGAGCAGTTCTTC

J gene: TRBJ2-7
V gene: TRBV7-9
D gene: NA
clone size: NA
CDR3 protein: CASSLPGGFSSYEQYF
CDR3 DNA: TGTGCCAGCAGCCTCCCGGGTGGATTCAGTTCCTACGAGCAGTACTTC

J gene: TRBJ2-7
V gene: TRBV7-6
D gene: TRBD2
clone size: NA
CDR3 protein: CASSRGGSSYEQYF
CDR3 DNA: TGTGCCAGCAGCCGCGGGGGAAGCTCCTACGAGCAGTACTTC

J gene: TRBJ2-3
V gene: TRBV9
D gene: TRBD2
clone size: NA
CDR3 protein: CASSVGISGSDTQYF
CDR3 DNA: TGTGCCAGCAGCGTAGGAATTAGCGGGAGCGATACGCAGTATTTT

J gene: TRBJ2-7
V gene: TRBV5-1
D gene: NA
clone size: NA
CDR3 protein: CASSLAQLAEQYF
CDR3 DNA: TGCGCCAGCAGCTTGGCCCAGCTAGCCGAGCAGTACTTC

J gene: TRBJ2-7
V gene: TRBV19
D gene: TRBD1
clone size: NA
CDR3 protein: CASSIRQGIYEQYF
CDR3 DNA: TGTGCCAGTAGTATAAGACAGGGTATCTACGAGCAGTACTTC

J gene: TRBJ2-5
V gene: TRBV9
D gene: NA
clone size: NA
CDR3 protein: CASSLGTLETQYF
CDR3 DNA: TGTGCCAGCAGTCTTGGGACTTTGGAGACCCAGTACTTC

J gene: TRBJ2-1
V gene: TRBV28
D gene: TRBD2
clone size: few
CDR3 protein: CASSFFISSGENYYNEQFF
CDR3 DNA: TGTGCCAGCAGTTTTTTTATCAGTAGCGGGGAGAATTATTACAATGAGCAGTTCTTC

J gene: TRBJ2-5
V gene: TRBV28
D gene: TRBD2
clone size: NA
CDR3 protein: CASSLWRGGPQETQYF
CDR3 DNA: TGTGCCAGCAGTTTATGGCGGGGGGGCCCCCAAGAGACCCAGTACTTC